Below are 28 T cell receptor beta chains sequenced from a single sample in a study of blood T cell repertoires in COVID-19. Sequencing was performed with immunoSEQ multiplex PCR; in TCRdb, only in-frame clones are kept and a portion is missing. The sample lists under 200,000 clones, about 88% seen once, with around 2.5% in the top ten. Sequenced input: peripheral blood. These receptors all come from a woman older than 75 with COVID-19, enrolled during active disease.

The chain links TRBV10-3 to TRBJ1-1; TRBD1 matches 7 bases. The CDR3 length is 16 residues. V gave up 7 bases and J gave up 5 bases; unmatched junction bases: 16. The germline gives CDR1 ENHRY, CDR2 SYGVKD. The CDR3 reads CAIKGQGEDWRTEAFF. For the CDR3, the DNA is TGTGCCATCAAGGGGCAGGGGGAGGATTGGAGGACTGAAGCTTTCTTT.

This clone was seen a single time. An end of the junction does not agree with germline; a read error may underlie this. The chain employs TRBV19 and TRBJ1-5, with D unclear. The germline CDR1 and CDR2 sequences are LNHDA and SQIVND (reference sequence). The CDR3 extends over 14 amino acids. The CDR3 DNA is TGCACCAGCGGACGAGGAGGCTTCAATCAGCCCCAGCATTTT. The encoded protein is CTSGRGGFNQPQHF.

The gene calls are TRBV28 and TRBJ2-7, with 7 bases that match TRBD1. This CDR3 is 14 amino acids long. The germline V gene has CDR1 MDHEN and CDR2 SYDVKM. The J segment lost 7 bases and the V segment lost 4 bases, leaving 10 bases of the junction unmatched. CDR3 residues: CASSYRQGVGEQYF. The CDR3 DNA reads TGTGCCAGCAGTTACAGGCAGGGGGTGGGAGAGCAGTACTTC.

V gene TRBV28 combines with J gene TRBJ1-1; D is unresolved. CDR3 size: 13 residues. V dropped 8 bases and J dropped 1 base, with 11 bases sitting between them. Germline CDR1 reads MDHEN; CDR2 reads SYDVKM. CDR3 loop: CASHPTENTEAFF. CDR3 DNA sequence: TGTGCCAGCCATCCTACAGAGAACACTGAAGCTTTCTTT.

The chain links TRBV29-1 to TRBJ1-5; D is unclear. Trimming removed 4 bases from V and 1 base from J, with 5 bases in between. The CDR3 extends over 12 amino acids. CDR1 is SQVTM, CDR2 ANQGSEA, per germline. The CDR3 is CSVAGSNQPQHF. The DNA of the CDR3 is TGCAGCGTTGCGGGAAGCAATCAGCCCCAGCATTTT.

The chain employs TRBV5-4 and TRBJ2-2; 14 nucleotides match TRBD2. V lost 4 bases, J lost 4 bases, and 6 bases stayed unmatched. The CDR3 contains 17 residues. Germline-derived CDR1 and CDR2 are SGHNT and YYREEE (reference sequence). The chain's CDR3 is CASSLGTSGSGTGELFF. The CDR3 DNA sequence: TGTGCCAGCAGCCTCGGGACTAGCGGGAGCGGCACCGGGGAGCTGTTTTTT.

The genes are TRBV6-5 and TRBJ2-1; 8 bases match TRBD2. CDR1 is MNHEY, CDR2 SVGAGI, per germline. There are 15 residues in the CDR3. With V trimmed by 7 bases and J by 2 bases, 7 bases remained unmatched. The CDR3 protein is CASIKSGGTYNEQFF. CDR3 nucleotides: TGTGCCAGCATCAAAAGCGGGGGAACCTACAATGAGCAGTTCTTC.

This clone was detected only once. The J gene is TRBJ1-5, the V gene TRBV5-6; tentative D call: TRBD1 (5 bases). Trimming removed 1 base from V and 1 base from J, with 9 bases in between. CDR3 size: 15 residues. CDR1 is SGHDT and CDR2 is YYEEEE in the germline V gene. The CDR3 here is CASSLWGVSNQPQHF. For the CDR3, the DNA is TGTGCCAGCAGCTTGTGGGGGGTGAGCAATCAGCCCCAGCATTTT.

The rearrangement uses TRBV2 and TRBJ2-7; 7 bases are a match to TRBD2. V shed 3 bases, J shed 0 bases, and the junction held 5 bases outside the gene matches. Germline V lookup: CDR1 SNHLY, CDR2 FYNNEI. CDR3 length equals 15 residues. For the CDR3, the DNA is TGTGCCAGCAGTGAGAGCGGGATATCCTCCTACGAGCAGTACTTC. Its translation is CASSESGISSYEQYF.

J is TRBJ1-6 and V is TRBV11-3; 7 bases are a match to TRBD1. The CDR3 consists of 18 residues. After removal of 5 bases from V and 0 bases from J, the junction contained 10 bases not matched to a gene. Germline V gene lookup returns CDR1 SGHNT and CDR2 YENEEA. The CDR3 here is CASSPRTGHSSYNSPLHF. The CDR3 region has the DNA TGTGCCAGCAGCCCCAGGACAGGCCATAGCTCCTATAATTCACCCCTCCACTTT.

This chain connects TRBV2 to TRBJ2-7; weak D call: TRBD2 (5 bases). V lost 4 bases and J lost 7, with 8 bases in between. Germline-derived CDR1 and CDR2 are SNHLY and FYNNEI. The CDR3 has 11 amino acids. The CDR3 bases are TGTGCCAGCAGTGGCAGCGGAGAGCAGTACTTC. This gives the protein CASSGSGEQYF.

This clone has only one observation. This CDR3 is missing its conserved last phenylalanine or tryptophan, likely due to a read error. The DNA is left out, because the CDR3 cannot be placed on it with certainty; the CDR3 is given as TCRdb lists it. The chain has TRBV19 and TRBJ1-1; TRBD1 is the table's D call and was not checked against the DNA. The CDR3 spans 13 amino acids, including both terminal residues. Germline lookup yields CDR1 LNHDA and CDR2 SQIVND (reference sequence). CDR3 sequence: CASSVLGGPERSV.

The chain links TRBV27 to TRBJ2-5; possible D gene TRBD2, 6 bases. This CDR3 spans 17 amino acids. Deletions cut 5 bases from V and 11 bases from J, with 30 bases between. Germline CDR1 reads MNHEY; CDR2 reads SMNVEV (reference sequence). CDR3 bases: TGTGCCAGCAGTCCCACGGGACTTACCTCTCGATCCCCAAGACAGTACTTC. Its protein product is CASSPTGLTSRSPRQYF.

The chain recombines TRBV4-3 with TRBJ1-5; tentatively, D is TRBD1 (5 bases). The CDR3 sequence is 15 residues long. Germline loops: CDR1 LGHNA, CDR2 YSLEER. Trimming pared 0 bases from V and 2 bases from J, leaving 8 bases between. The CDR3: CASSQDQGRNQPQHF. The CDR3 DNA reads as TGCGCCAGCAGCCAAGATCAGGGTCGCAATCAGCCCCAGCATTTT.

The chain recombines TRBV18 with TRBJ2-7; tentative D call: TRBD1 (5 bases). From germline, CDR1 is KGHSH and CDR2 LQKENI. The CDR3 totals 13 residues. V shed 7 bases and J shed 7 bases, with 17 bases lying between them. This CDR3 is CASCQDQGLEQYF. Here the CDR3 DNA reads TGTGCCAGCTGCCAGGACCAGGGATTGGAGCAGTACTTC.

This chain links TRBV5-1 with TRBJ2-7, with 7 bases that match TRBD2. The length of the CDR3 is 15 residues. The trim removed 0 bases at V and 1 base at J, leaving 4 bases unmatched. The germline V gene encodes CDR1 SGHRS and CDR2 YFSETQ. CDR3 DNA: TGCGCCAGCAGCTTGGCGGCTAGCGGATCCTACGAGCAGTACTTC. This encodes CASSLAASGSYEQYF.

The chain has TRBV6-2 or TRBV6-3 and TRBJ1-2; D not certain. Germline-derived CDR1 and CDR2 are MNHEY and SVGEGT. V was cut by 2 bases and J by 1 base, with 5 bases left in between. The CDR3 is 13 residues long. In DNA form, the CDR3 reads TGTGCCAGCAGTTACCAGGATAACTATGGCTACACCTTC. Amino acids: CASSYQDNYGYTF.

The chain couples TRBV10-2 to TRBJ1-5; the D gene is possibly TRBD1 (5 bases). This CDR3 is built from 15 residues. CDR1 is WSHSY and CDR2 is SAAADI in the germline V gene. V lost 0 bases and J 9 bases, leaving 15 bases between the germline ends. The DNA for the CDR3 is TGCGCCAGCAGTGAGTCCCCGGGACTTTGGTCGCCCCAGCATTTT. Translating gives CASSESPGLWSPQHF.

The V gene is TRBV29-1, the J gene TRBJ1-1; 7 bases are shared with TRBD1. The CDR3 length is 11 residues. Trimming removed 4 bases from V and 11 bases from J; junction bases left unmatched: 7. CDR1 SQVTM and CDR2 ANQGSEA come from the germline V gene. CDR3 sequence: CSVVWGQMAFF. The CDR3 DNA is TGCAGCGTTGTTTGGGGACAGATGGCTTTCTTT. The entire variable domain, with the rest obtained from reference TRBV29-1 and TRBJ1-1, is as follows: SAVISQKPSRDICQRGTSLTIQCQVDSQVTMMFWYRQQPGQSLTLIATANQGSEATYESGFVIDKFPISRPNLTFSTLTVSNMSPEDSSIYLCSVVWGQMAFFGQGTRLTVV.

The chain combines TRBV28 with TRBJ2-6, with D perhaps matching TRBD1 (6 bases). Germline lookup yields CDR1 MDHEN and CDR2 SYDVKM. The CDR3 length is 18 residues. V shed 3 bases and J shed 0 bases, with 15 bases lying between them. The CDR3 DNA is TGTGCCAGCAGTTTTGGGCCAGGGGCCCCCTCTGGGGCCAACGTCCTGACTTTC. Translating gives CASSFGPGAPSGANVLTF. The full variable domain, completed using reference TRBV28 and TRBJ2-6, is DVKVTQSSRYLVKRTGEKVFLECVQDMDHENMFWYRQDPGLGLRLIYFSYDVKMKEKGDIPEGYSVSREKKERFSLILESASTNQTSMYLCASSFGPGAPSGANVLTFGAGSRLTVL.

This clone was found once. The V gene is TRBV5-3, the J gene TRBJ1-5, with D tentatively TRBD1 (5 bases). TRBV5-3 falls under the ORF class, with uncertain function. The CDR3 contains 15 residues. V lost 4 bases, J lost 0 bases, and 11 bases lay in between. The CDR3 bases are TGTGCCAGAAGCAGGGGCCCGGATAGCAATCAGCCCCAGCATTTT. Its protein product is CARSRGPDSNQPQHF.

The chain carries TRBV6-1 and TRBJ2-3; D is perhaps TRBD1 (6 bases). The V and J ends lost 2 bases and 2 bases respectively, with 14 bases between them. The CDR3 runs 16 residues. Germline V gene data show CDR1 as MNHNS and CDR2 as SASEGT. DNA for the CDR3: TGTGCCAGCAGTGAATGGGGGCAAGCGTACACAGATACGCAGTATTTT. Protein product: CASSEWGQAYTDTQYF.

In DNA, the CDR3 is TGCGCCAGCAGCTCCGGACAGAGGGCCCGGGGCTACACCTTC. This sequence encodes CASSSGQRARGYTF. The genes are TRBV5-1 and TRBJ1-2, with a possible D match to TRBD1 (6 bases). Germline V CDR1 and CDR2: SGHRS, YFSETQ. V was trimmed by 3 bases and J by 8 bases, leaving 17 bases between them. The CDR3 is 14 residues long.

The V and J genes are TRBV7-2 and TRBJ2-5, with TRBD1 matching over 7 bases. This CDR3 contains 14 residues. Trimming took 4 bases from V and 3 from J; bases not matched to a gene: 5. Germline V gene lookup returns CDR1 SGHTA and CDR2 FQGNSA. The CDR3 spells CASSSMGQKETQYF. CDR3 DNA sequence: TGTGCCAGCAGCTCGATGGGACAGAAAGAGACCCAGTACTTC. Full variable domain (outside the CDR3, taken from reference TRBV7-2 and TRBJ2-5): GAGVSQSPSNKVTEKGKDVELRCDPISGHTALYWYRQSLGQGLEFLIYFQGNSAPDKSGLPSDRFSAERTGGSVSTLTIQRTQQEDSAVYLCASSSMGQKETQYFGPGTRLLVL.

This chain links TRBV10-3 with TRBJ2-1; no clear D. Per the germline V gene, CDR1 is ENHRY and CDR2 is SYGVKD. Trimming took 4 bases from V and 0 from J, leaving 10 bases between them. The CDR3 totals 15 residues. This CDR3 is CAISGGGVSYNEQFF. CDR3 coding DNA: TGTGCCATCAGTGGTGGCGGAGTCTCCTACAATGAGCAGTTCTTC.

The V call is TRBV7-9, the J call TRBJ2-7; D ambiguous. Per the germline V gene, CDR1 is SEHNR and CDR2 is FQNEAQ (reference sequence). The CDR3 length is 13 residues. V lost 1 base, J lost 7 bases, and 11 bases lay in between. CDR3 bases: TGTGCCAGCAGCTTAGGCATTATTGAGGAGCAGTACTTC. This encodes CASSLGIIEEQYF.

The chain employs TRBV28 and TRBJ2-7, with TRBD2 identical over 8 bases. The CDR3 runs to 15 residues. Germline V gives CDR1 MDHEN, CDR2 SYDVKM. Germline trimming cut 5 bases from V and 3 bases from J; bases unmatched to any gene: 9. CDR3 protein: CASSPLAEGVYEQYF. The CDR3 DNA sequence: TGTGCCAGCAGTCCACTAGCGGAGGGGGTCTACGAGCAGTACTTC.

The rearrangement links TRBV6-4 to TRBJ2-1; 8 nucleotides match TRBD2. Trimming at V came to 4 bases and at J to 9 bases, leaving 5 bases not matched to a gene. The CDR3 is made up of 13 amino acids. Germline CDR1 is MRHNA and CDR2 is SNTAGT. CDR3 loop: CASSASGSSEQFF. CDR3 in DNA: TGTGCCAGCAGTGCCAGCGGGAGTAGTGAGCAGTTCTTC.